This is a list of T cell receptor beta chains from one sample in a study of CD8+ T cells in alopecia areata. Clones were read by immunoSEQ multiplex PCR, and TCRdb kept only the in-frame ones, dropping some. This table holds about 180,000 clones, approximately 51% found once. The sequencing used CD8+ T cells sorted from blood, collected around week 54, from a patient treated with tofacitinib. Receptor source: a human donor with alopecia areata. Both conserved end residues are part of each CDR3. A D gene is named only where the DNA matches it firmly. Not all rows give a size; the values are once, few, many and, for expanded clones, a class.

d_gene,j_gene,abundance,v_gene,CDR3nt,CDR3aa
-,TRBJ2-1,-,TRBV4-1,TGCGCCAGCAGCCTCAACAGCAGGGAGCAGTTCTTC,CASSLNSREQFF
-,TRBJ1-2,few,TRBV9,TGTGCCAGCAGCCCGGACGAATCCTATGGCTACACCTTC,CASSPDESYGYTF
TRBD1,TRBJ2-1,-,TRBV11-1,TGTGCCAGCAGCTTAACAGGGGGCCCCGTTGAGCAGTTCTTC,CASSLTGGPVEQFF
TRBD1,TRBJ1-1,-,TRBV13,TGTGCCAGCAGCGGCGACAGGGTAATCACTGAAGCTTTCTTT,CASSGDRVITEAFF
TRBD1,TRBJ1-1,-,TRBV9,TGTGCCAGCAGCCCAGGGGGGGGCACTGAAGCTTTCTTT,CASSPGGGTEAFF
TRBD1,TRBJ2-7,-,TRBV5-1,TGCGCCAGCAGCTTGAGGCCTGGACAGGGAAGGCCCCAAACTTACGAGCAGTACTTC,CASSLRPGQGRPQTYEQYF
TRBD1,TRBJ2-7,few,TRBV7-9,TGTGCCAGCAGCTCACCGACAGGGCTAGGGTACGAGCAGTACTTC,CASSSPTGLGYEQYF
-,TRBJ1-6,-,TRBV18,TGTGCCAGCTCACCGCAAAGGGGGAACAGCGGGTCACCCCTCCACTTT,CASSPQRGNSGSPLHF
-,TRBJ2-2,-,TRBV30,TGTGCCTGGAGTCTAGGGATGGACACCGGGGAGCTGTTTTTT,CAWSLGMDTGELFF
TRBD1,TRBJ1-1,few,TRBV27,TGTGCCAGCACAGGGGGCGCCAGAGCTTTCTTT,CASTGGARAFF
TRBD2,TRBJ2-7,few,TRBV30,TGTGCCTGGTCCCGGGGGGGACTTTACGAGCAGTACTTC,CAWSRGGLYEQYF
TRBD1,TRBJ2-3,-,TRBV6-4,TGTGCCAGCAGTGATCCGGGACAGGGTATAGATACGCAGTATTTT,CASSDPGQGIDTQYF
-,TRBJ1-4,-,TRBV6-6,TGTGCCAGCCTCGTTGATCCAGTGGCGGAAAAACTGTTTTTT,CASLVDPVAEKLFF
-,TRBJ2-6,-,TRBV15,TGTGCCACCAGCATAGGGGCAGCTGGGGCCAACGTCCTGACTTTC,CATSIGAAGANVLTF
-,TRBJ1-1,-,TRBV13,TGTGCCAGCAGCTTAGCCAGGGACCTTAGTGAGACTGAAGCTTTCTTT,CASSLARDLSETEAFF
TRBD1,TRBJ2-7,-,TRBV27,TGTGCCAGCAGTTCCGGACAGGGTGTCTACGAGCAGTACTTC,CASSSGQGVYEQYF
TRBD2,TRBJ2-3,-,TRBV15,TGTGCCACCAGCAGAGATCCCGCGGGGGTGACAGATACGCAGTATTTT,CATSRDPAGVTDTQYF
TRBD1,TRBJ2-7,few,TRBV6-5,TGTGCCAGCAGTTACGGGACAGGCGAGCAGTACTTC,CASSYGTGEQYF
-,TRBJ2-3,-,TRBV27,TGTGCCAGCAGTACCGCGGGTACGCAGTATTTT,CASSTAGTQYF
TRBD1,TRBJ2-3,-,TRBV6-6,TGTGCCAGCAGACGAGGGACAGGGCTTGGCACAGATACGCAGTATTTT,CASRRGTGLGTDTQYF
-,TRBJ1-5,-,TRBV6-5,TGTGCCAGCAGTTACTCAGAAGGCTTTGGGCCCCAGCATTTT,CASSYSEGFGPQHF
-,TRBJ2-2,-,TRBV6-5,TGTGCCAGCAGTCCCCAGGCAGAGGCCGGGGAGCTGTTTTTT,CASSPQAEAGELFF
-,TRBJ2-3,few,TRBV19,TGTGCCAGTAGCCCCCGGGGGGCAAAAGATACGCAGTATTTT,CASSPRGAKDTQYF
-,TRBJ2-3,-,TRBV5-1,TGCGCCAGCAGCTTAAGAGGACCGATAGATGCCACGCAGTATTTT,CASSLRGPIDATQYF
TRBD2,TRBJ2-3,-,TRBV10-3,TGTGCCATCAGTGAACCGGGACTAGCGGGGGGGTCCCCAGATACGCAGTATTTT,CAISEPGLAGGSPDTQYF
TRBD1,TRBJ1-2,-,TRBV5-1,TGCGCCAGCAGCTACGGACAGGGGGCGGATGGCTACACCTTC,CASSYGQGADGYTF
-,TRBJ2-1,few,TRBV7-8,TGTGCCAGCAGCTTCAGCGGCGATGAGCAGTTCTTC,CASSFSGDEQFF
-,TRBJ2-2,-,TRBV29-1,TGCAGCGTTGAAGGGGGTAAAACCACGAACACCGGGGAGCTGTTTTTT,CSVEGGKTTNTGELFF
-,TRBJ2-5,-,TRBV27,TGTGCCAGCAGTAGCCCAGCGTACCAAGAGACCCAGTACTTC,CASSSPAYQETQYF
-,TRBJ1-5,few,TRBV27,TGTGCCAGCAGACTCGGGACAAATAGCAATCAGCCCCAGCATTTT,CASRLGTNSNQPQHF
-,TRBJ2-7,-,TRBV27,TGTGCCAGCAGTCTAAGCCCGGAATCGTACGAGCAGTACTTC,CASSLSPESYEQYF
-,TRBJ1-5,-,TRBV29-1,TGCAGCGTGGGCGGATGTCAGCCCCAGCATTTT,CSVGGCQPQHF
-,TRBJ2-2,many,TRBV27,TGTGCCAGCAGTTCCCTTGGGGCCGGGGAGCTGTTTTTT,CASSSLGAGELFF
-,TRBJ1-3,-,TRBV7-6,TGTGCCAGCAGCTTAGCCCACACTCCATCTGGAAACACCATATATTTT,CASSLAHTPSGNTIYF
TRBD1,TRBJ1-2,-,TRBV2,TGTGCCAGGGAGGACAGGGGGGTTGATGGCTACACCTTC,CAREDRGVDGYTF
-,TRBJ2-5,-,TRBV7-9,TGTGCCAGCAGCGCCCAGGGAGTGTACCAAGAGACCCAGTACTTC,CASSAQGVYQETQYF